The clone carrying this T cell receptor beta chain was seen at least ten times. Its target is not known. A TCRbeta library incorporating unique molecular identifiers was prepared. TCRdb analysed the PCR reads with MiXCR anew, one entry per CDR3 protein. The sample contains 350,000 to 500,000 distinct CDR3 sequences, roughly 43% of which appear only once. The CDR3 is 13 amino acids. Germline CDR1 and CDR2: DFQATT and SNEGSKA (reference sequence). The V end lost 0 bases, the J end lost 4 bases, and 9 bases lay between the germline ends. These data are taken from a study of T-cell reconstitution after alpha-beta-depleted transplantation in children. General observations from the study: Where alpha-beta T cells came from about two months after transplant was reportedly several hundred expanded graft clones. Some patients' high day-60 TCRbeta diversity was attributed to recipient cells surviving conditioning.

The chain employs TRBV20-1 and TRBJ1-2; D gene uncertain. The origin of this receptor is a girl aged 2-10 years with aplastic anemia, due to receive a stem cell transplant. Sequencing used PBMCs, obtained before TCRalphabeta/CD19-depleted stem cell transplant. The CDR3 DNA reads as TGCAGTGCTAGAGATCTGGCGTCCTATGGCTACACCTTC. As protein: CSARDLASYGYTF.